This T cell receptor beta chain was found in a study of blood T cells in healthy people across ages. Overall study context: Template-switching capture recovered about one barcoded beta molecule per two T cells.

Germline assignment: CDR1 SGHVS and CDR2 FNYEAQ. Trimming removed 3 bases from V and 5 bases from J; junction bases left unmatched: 2. The CDR3 contains 14 residues. Together with a sample-barcoded 5' primer, a J-beta primer mix was included in a second PCR lasting roughly 6 to 12 cycles. A minimum of 3 million CDR3-containing paired-end reads was obtained for each sample. TCRdb fed the 5' RACE reads into MiXCR, producing one record per CDR3 protein. The sample includes 700,000 or so distinct CDR3 sequences, about 24% seen only once; the top ten take about 22%. General study findings and limits: A roughly linear age-dependent decrease characterized TCR beta diversity per million T cells. There were more naive CD4+ cells and higher diversity in long-lived donors than in aged donors.

This clonotype was counted only a few times. Its antigen is not identified. The receptor was derived from a man in his 70s in good health. Input material: blood. The chain carries TRBV7-6 and TRBJ2-1, with 9 positions matching TRBD1. The CDR3 reads CASSFGDRDNEQFF. CDR3 coding DNA: TGTGCCAGCAGCTTCGGGGACAGGGACAATGAGCAGTTCTTC.